This T cell receptor (beta chain) was identified in a study of shared clonotypes between healthy human individuals. As regards this clone: What it recognizes is unknown.

The method was immunoSEQ multiplex PCR; TCRdb's version includes in-frame clones alone and lacks a portion of them. The sample lists 2,100,000 or so clones, 90% to 96% occurring once. Healthy HIV-negative adults with no recent acute infections or vaccinations were recruited as donors. Donors were Caucasian adults residing in Nashville, Tennessee, USA. CDR3 length: 14 amino acids. V was shortened by 0 bases and J by 9 bases, with 12 bases between the two germline ends. The V gene's germline CDR1 is GTSNPN and CDR2 SVGIG (reference sequence). Findings and limits, study-wide: Generation probabilities were higher for clonotypes shared across all four sorted-subset donors than for unshared ones.

The source is a man aged 18 to 30 in good health. The chain has TRBV30 and TRBJ1-6; D ambiguous. Sequencing used naive CD4+ T cells sorted from blood. Subset in this sample: CD45RA+ positively selected. The CDR3 is CAWSVNNGGSPLHF. As DNA, the CDR3 is TGTGCCTGGAGTGTTAATAATGGTGGTTCACCCCTCCACTTT.